This T cell receptor (beta chain) was found in a study of T-cell memory formation after mild COVID-19. Notes on the study in general: Later expanders leaned CD4+, whereas day 15 to 85 contracting clones were balanced CD4/CD8. In pre-infection memory, a portion of responding clones appeared, which suggested that cross-reactive memory joined. The study found contracting CD4+ clones mainly in CM and EM and contracting CD8+ clones in EMRA.

Concerning this clonotype: Antigen unknown.

The CDR3 totals 13 residues. The germline CDR1 and CDR2 sequences are DFQATT and SNEGSKA (reference sequence). V lost 6 bases, J lost 1 base, and 5 bases stayed unmatched. TCRdb reanalysed the 5' RACE reads using MiXCR and keeps one entry per CDR3 protein. In the table there are about 430,000 distinct CDR3 sequences, around 24% of which are singletons. The chain has TRBV20-1 and TRBJ2-7; 8 bases agree with TRBD1. The source material was PBMCs or a T cell subset sorted from them (not recorded which). This sequence was found in an adult woman who had mild COVID-19 (a few samples of this study predate the infection). Cell type and time point are not known. The CDR3 is CSADRGGSYEQYF. In nucleotides, the CDR3 is TGCAGTGCCGACAGGGGTGGTTCCTACGAGCAGTACTTC.